This TCR beta chain derives from a study of T-cell reconstitution after alpha-beta-depleted transplantation in children. A library of TCRbeta sequences, prepared with unique molecular identifiers, was generated. MiXCR, applied by TCRdb to the PCR reads, yields one record per CDR3 protein. Of about 980,000 distinct CDR3 sequences in the sample, under 30% are singletons; the top ten hold 28%. V lost 1 base to trimming and J lost 6 bases, with 12 bases between them. Per germline, CDR1 ENHRY and CDR2 SYGVKD. The CDR3 has 14 amino acids. J is TRBJ1-2 and V is TRBV10-3; tentatively, D is TRBD1 (5 bases). The TCR originated in a boy younger than two who had a stem cell transplant for SCID, so the T cells may come from the graft donor. The specimen was PBMCs, mostly from graft donor cells, collected 360 days after TCRalphabeta/CD19-depleted stem cell transplant. CDR3 sequence reads: CAISEWDGTNGYTF. CDR3 in DNA: TGTGCCATCAGTGAGTGGGACGGGACCAATGGCTACACCTTC.